The 23 T cell receptor beta chains below come from one sample, sequenced in a study of T cells in Graves' hyperthyroidism and ophthalmopathy (dated by TCRdb to the late 2010s). Libraries came from multiplex PCR. The instrument given in TCRdb is Illumina HiSeq 2000. The TCR beta CDR3 regions were amplified from RNA transcripts. For the first round of RT-PCR on the TCR CDR3, the HTBI primer set was used together with the Qiagen OneStep RT-PCR kit. TCRdb passed the public sequencing reads through fastp at Q25 and MiXCR, retaining productive beta sequences. Entries are consolidated by CDR3 protein sequence, retaining the most common genes and DNA. Here the sample has 350,000 or so distinct CDR3 sequences; roughly a fifth occur a single time. Around 45% of the sample goes to the ten largest clones. Specimen: blood. All receptors come from a woman aged 45-60 years with Graves' hyperthyroidism.

This clonotype was observed at least ten times. V gene TRBV5-5 combines with J gene TRBJ1-6, with 7 bases identical to TRBD1. V gave up 9 bases and J gave up 8 bases; unmatched junction bases: 8. This CDR3 contains 13 residues. The germline CDR1 and CDR2 sequences are SGHKS and YYEKEE (reference sequence). CDR3 DNA: TGTGCCACAAAGGGACAGCGGGATTCACCCCTCCACTTT. This translates into CATKGQRDSPLHF.

This chain links TRBV6-1 with TRBJ1-2; D is perhaps TRBD1 (6 bases). The V and J ends lost 7 bases and 0 bases respectively, with 18 bases between them. Germline CDR1 MNHNS, CDR2 SASEGT. The CDR3 is 16 amino acids. The CDR3: CASTREGTYSNYGYTF. In DNA form, the CDR3 reads TGTGCCAGCACCAGAGAAGGGACATATTCTAACTATGGCTACACCTTC.

This clonotype was found many times. This chain uses TRBV20-1 with TRBJ1-1; D not certain. The length of the CDR3 is 13 residues. V lost 6 bases and J lost 2, with 13 bases in between. CDR1 is DFQATT and CDR2 is SNEGSKA in the germline V gene (reference sequence). DNA for the CDR3: TGCAGTGCCCTACTCCCCGTAAACACTGAAGCTTTCTTT. This sequence encodes CSALLPVNTEAFF.

This chain connects TRBV6-1 to TRBJ2-1, with D perhaps TRBD1 (6 bases). Germline V gives CDR1 MNHNS, CDR2 SASEGT. Trimming cost V 2 bases and J 10 bases, with 12 bases left between them. The CDR3 runs to 13 residues. The CDR3 DNA is TGTGCCAGCAGTGAAAACCCCGGACAGGAGCAGTTCTTC. Translated: CASSENPGQEQFF.

This clonotype turned up a few times. The rearrangement uses TRBV20-1 and TRBJ2-7; D is possibly TRBD1 (5 bases). CDR1 and CDR2 (germline): DFQATT, SNEGSKA (reference sequence). The CDR3 totals 15 residues. Trimming cost V 0 bases and J 0 bases, with 12 bases left between them. Here the CDR3 reads CSARETGRSSYEQYF. CDR3 nucleotide sequence: TGCAGTGCTAGAGAAACAGGAAGAAGCTCCTACGAGCAGTACTTC.

This clonotype was found many times. One end of the junction fails to match germline, which may point to a read error. The rearrangement joins TRBV5-1 to TRBJ1-1, with no clear D. The CDR3 is made up of 13 amino acids. Germline V gives CDR1 SGHRS, CDR2 YFSETQ. CDR3 coding DNA: TGTGCCAGCAGCTTGGAGGGGAACACTGAAGCTTTCTTT. This codes for CASSLEGNTEAFF.

This clonotype has at least ten counts. The V gene is TRBV18, the J gene TRBJ1-2, with D perhaps matching TRBD1 (6 bases). The CDR3 sequence is 14 residues long. Germline values: CDR1 KGHSH, CDR2 LQKENI. Between the trimmed V and J ends, which lost 4 bases and 4 bases, there was a span of 13 bases. The CDR3 sequence is CASSRLDSVYGYTF. The CDR3 DNA reads as TGTGCCAGCTCACGGCTGGACAGCGTCTATGGCTACACCTTC.

There are a few counts of this clonotype. The rearrangement joins TRBV5-1 to TRBJ2-2, with 10 bases that match TRBD1. The CDR3 is made up of 16 amino acids. Per the germline V gene, CDR1 is SGHRS and CDR2 is YFSETQ. With V trimmed by 0 bases and J by 7 bases, 6 bases remained unmatched. In DNA, the CDR3 is TGCGCCAGCAGCTTGGAAGGGACAGGGGTTATCGGGGAGCTGTTTTTT. As protein: CASSLEGTGVIGELFF.

The chain combines TRBV27 with TRBJ2-7, with 7 nucleotides matching TRBD1. Germline CDR1 is MNHEY and CDR2 is SMNVEV (reference sequence). CDR3 length: 18 amino acids. V was clipped by 4 bases and J by 1 base; unmatched bases: 16. Here the CDR3 reads CASSSPRGTDKISYEQYF. The CDR3, as DNA: TGTGCCAGCAGTTCCCCCAGAGGGACAGATAAAATTTCCTACGAGCAGTACTTC.

There are a few counts of this clonotype. The chain carries TRBV5-4 and TRBJ2-3, with TRBD2 matching 9 bases. Germline CDR1 and CDR2: SGHNT and YYREEE (reference sequence). The J segment lost 6 bases and the V segment lost 0 bases, leaving 2 bases of the junction unmatched. The CDR3 has 14 residues. The CDR3, as DNA: TGTGCCAGCAGCTTGGGTAGCGGGAGCGATACGCAGTATTTT. Translating gives CASSLGSGSDTQYF.

At least ten counts were recorded for this clonotype. V is TRBV5-1 and J is TRBJ1-1; no clear D gene. This CDR3 region has 13 residues. Germline lookup yields CDR1 SGHRS and CDR2 YFSETQ. Trimming left V 0 bases short and J 5 bases short, with 8 bases between. Here the CDR3 DNA reads TGCGCCAGCAGCTTGGAATTCGATACTGAAGCTTTCTTT. The encoded protein is CASSLEFDTEAFF.

The V and J genes are TRBV5-1 and TRBJ2-1, with 14 bases matching TRBD2. The V and J ends lost 3 bases and 4 bases, in that order; junction bases with no gene match: 6. The CDR3 spans 17 residues. Germline V gives CDR1 SGHRS, CDR2 YFSETQ. The CDR3 sequence: CASSWTSGGPLYNEQFF. In DNA, the CDR3 is TGCGCCAGCAGCTGGACTAGCGGGGGGCCCCTGTACAATGAGCAGTTCTTC.

On this clonotype: Since a much larger clone is just one base distant, this may be a read error. The chain joins TRBV14 to TRBJ2-1; D might be TRBD2 (5 bases). Per the germline V gene, CDR1 is SGHDN and CDR2 is FVKESK. V was clipped by 11 bases and J by 9 bases, with 23 bases between them. The CDR3 runs 14 residues. CDR3 protein: CAPRGRALVGEQFF. CDR3 coding DNA: TGTGCCCCCCGAGGGCGGGCGCTGGTAGGTGAGCAGTTCTTC.

The chain is built from TRBV11-3 and TRBJ2-3; D is unresolved. The V gene lost 6 bases and the J gene lost 2 bases, with 9 bases spanning the gap. The V gene's germline CDR1 is SGHNT and CDR2 YENEEA. The CDR3 runs 13 residues. In DNA form, the CDR3 reads TGTGCCAGCAGAGACACCTACACAGATACGCAGTATTTT. This codes for CASRDTYTDTQYF. The full variable domain, in which reference TRBV11-3 and TRBJ2-3 provide the parts outside the CDR3, is EAGVVQSPRYKIIEKKQPVAFWCNPISGHNTLYWYLQNLGQGPELLIRYENEEAVDDSQLPKDRFSAERLKGVDSTLKIQPAELGDSAVYLCASRDTYTDTQYFGPGTRLTVL.

The chain links TRBV7-2 to TRBJ2-1, with D unresolved. The CDR3 is 12 amino acids. V was clipped by 4 bases and J by 7 bases, with 8 bases between them. CDR1 and CDR2 from the germline V gene are SGHTA and FQGNSA. CDR3 sequence: CASSYLVNEQFF. The CDR3 region has the DNA TGTGCCAGCAGCTACCTCGTGAATGAGCAGTTCTTC.

This chain uses TRBV7-9 with TRBJ2-3; the D call may be TRBD1 or TRBD2 (6 bases each). Germline loops: CDR1 SEHNR, CDR2 FQNEAQ (reference sequence). The CDR3 totals 16 residues. V gave up 3 bases and J gave up 1 base, with 14 bases separating them. Written as DNA, the CDR3 is TGTGCCAGCAGCTTCCGAGGGGGGCTAGGCACAGATACGCAGTATTTT. It yields the protein CASSFRGGLGTDTQYF.

This clonotype was found many times. The chain uses TRBV15 and TRBJ2-7; TRBD1 might be the D (9 bases). Germline lookup yields CDR1 LNHNV and CDR2 YYDKDF (reference sequence). Trimming pared 1 base from V and 7 bases from J, leaving 23 bases between. This CDR3 is 17 amino acids long. CDR3 bases: TGTGCCACCAGCAGAGCGGGAGGGGGACAGGGACTTCGGGAGCAGTACTTC. Protein sequence: CATSRAGGGQGLREQYF.

The sample holds a few counts of this clonotype. The rearrangement uses TRBV19 and TRBJ1-3; 12 nucleotides match TRBD1. This CDR3 region has 18 residues. CDR1 LNHDA and CDR2 SQIVND come from the germline V gene (reference sequence). The junction had 9 bases not matched to a gene; V was cut back by 6 bases and J by 0 bases. For the CDR3, the DNA is TGTGCCAGTAGGACCGGGACAGGGGGCGCGATCTCTGGAAACACCATATATTTT. The encoded protein is CASRTGTGGAISGNTIYF.

This clonotype has a count of ten or more. The rearrangement links TRBV20-1 to TRBJ1-1, with TRBD1 matching 8 bases. The CDR3 runs to 13 residues. CDR1 and CDR2 from the germline V gene are DFQATT and SNEGSKA (reference sequence). Unmatched junction bases numbered 3, after V lost 6 bases and J lost 0 bases. In DNA form, the CDR3 reads TGCAGTGCGAGGGACAGGTTGAACACTGAAGCTTTCTTT. Translating it yields CSARDRLNTEAFF.

This clonotype was recorded at least ten times. The V and J genes are TRBV20-1 and TRBJ2-1; a weak D match, TRBD2 (5 bases). Germline V CDR1 and CDR2: DFQATT, SNEGSKA (reference sequence). This CDR3 spans 13 amino acids. Trimming left V 4 bases short and J 5 bases short, with 12 bases between. The CDR3 DNA reads TGCAGTGCTACGTGGGAGTCAGACAATGAGCAGTTCTTC. Encoded protein: CSATWESDNEQFF.

This clonotype appeared many times. The J gene is TRBJ1-5, the V gene TRBV2, with D possibly matching TRBD1 (5 bases). Germline CDR1 SNHLY, CDR2 FYNNEI. This CDR3 has 13 amino acids. Trimming cost V 4 bases and J 1 base, with 5 bases left between them. This CDR3 is CASSGTSNQPQHF. As DNA, the CDR3 is TGTGCCAGCAGTGGGACAAGCAATCAGCCCCAGCATTTT.

This clonotype was seen at least ten times. The chain uses TRBV6-1 and TRBJ1-1; the D is unclear. The CDR3 spans 13 residues. Trimming stripped 3 bases from V and 9 bases from J, with 14 bases between. Germline CDR1 and CDR2: MNHNS and SASEGT. CDR3 sequence: CASSEQAPLQAFF. CDR3 DNA: TGTGCCAGCAGTGAGCAGGCGCCCCTGCAAGCTTTCTTT.

This clonotype was seen a handful of times. CDR3 sequence reads: CASSQPGTGANKGSGYTF. CDR3 in DNA: TGCGCCAGCAGCCAACCAGGGACAGGGGCAAACAAAGGATCCGGCTACACCTTC. The chain joins TRBV4-1 to TRBJ1-2, with TRBD1 identical over 10 bases. The CDR3 contains 18 residues. Germline V gene sequence: CDR1 MGHRA, CDR2 YSYEKL. The V gene end was trimmed by 2 bases and the J gene end by 8 bases; junction bases not matched to a gene: 17.